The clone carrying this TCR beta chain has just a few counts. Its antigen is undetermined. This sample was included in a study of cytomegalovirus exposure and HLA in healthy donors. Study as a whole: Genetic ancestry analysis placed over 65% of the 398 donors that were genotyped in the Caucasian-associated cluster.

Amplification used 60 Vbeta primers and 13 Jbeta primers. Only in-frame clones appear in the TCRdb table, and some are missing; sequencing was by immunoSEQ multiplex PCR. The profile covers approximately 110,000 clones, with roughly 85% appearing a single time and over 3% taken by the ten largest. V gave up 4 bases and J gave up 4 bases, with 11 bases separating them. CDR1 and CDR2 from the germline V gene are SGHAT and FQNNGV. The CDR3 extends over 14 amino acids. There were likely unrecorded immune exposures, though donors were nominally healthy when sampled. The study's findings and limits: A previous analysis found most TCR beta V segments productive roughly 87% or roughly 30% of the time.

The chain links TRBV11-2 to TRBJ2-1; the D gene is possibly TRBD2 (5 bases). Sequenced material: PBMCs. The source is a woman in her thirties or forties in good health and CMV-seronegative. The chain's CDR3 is CASSYTQRYNEQFF. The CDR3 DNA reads TGTGCCAGCAGCTACACCCAGCGGTACAATGAGCAGTTCTTC.